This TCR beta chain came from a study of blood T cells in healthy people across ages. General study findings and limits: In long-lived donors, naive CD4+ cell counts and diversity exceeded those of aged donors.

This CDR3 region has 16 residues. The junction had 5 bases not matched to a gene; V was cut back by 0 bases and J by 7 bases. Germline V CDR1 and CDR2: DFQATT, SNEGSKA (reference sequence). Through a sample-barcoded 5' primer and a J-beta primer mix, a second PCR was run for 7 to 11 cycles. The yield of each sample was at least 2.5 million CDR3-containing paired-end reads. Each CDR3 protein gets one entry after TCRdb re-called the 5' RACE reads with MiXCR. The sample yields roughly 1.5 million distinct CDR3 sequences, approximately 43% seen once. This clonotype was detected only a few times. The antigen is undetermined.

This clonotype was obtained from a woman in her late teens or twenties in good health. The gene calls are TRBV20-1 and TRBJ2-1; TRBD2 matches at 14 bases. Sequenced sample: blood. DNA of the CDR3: TGCAGTGCTAGAGATCAGGGACTAGCGGGAGTGAATGAGCAGTTCTTC. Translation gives CSARDQGLAGVNEQFF.